This T cell receptor (beta chain) was recovered during a study of radiation and T cells in renal cell carcinoma. Study details: Nephrectomy followed 15 Gy stereotactic body radiation by 4 weeks. Study-wide results and limits: From baseline, blood top tumor clonotypes peaked at 2 weeks post-radiation. Pretreatment tumor biopsies were lacking, so baseline clonotypes are unknown.

The CDR3 sequence is 14 residues long. Trimming took off 7 bases at V and 0 bases at J, with 13 bases between the two ends. In germline, CDR1 is LGHNA, CDR2 YNFKEQ. Specified time point: baseline pretreatment blood. Indicated treatment: 15 Gy SBRT to primary tumor, nephrectomy 4 weeks later. Serial blood draws occurred at baseline and 2 and 4 weeks post-SBRT. The data were produced by immunoSEQ multiplex PCR, yet TCRdb's version contains in-frame clones alone and is incomplete. The sample has about 140,000 clones, over 65% seen once. Details on this clone: The target antigen is unknown.

The clonotype originates from a woman in her forties or fifties with renal cell carcinoma. This chain links TRBV4-2 with TRBJ2-7, with a possible D match to TRBD2 (5 bases). The specimen comprised blood, sampled from a patient whose treatment included radiotherapy and nephrectomy. The CDR3 sequence is CASKGGGHSYEQYF. As DNA, the CDR3 is TGTGCCAGCAAGGGCGGCGGGCACTCCTACGAGCAGTACTTC.